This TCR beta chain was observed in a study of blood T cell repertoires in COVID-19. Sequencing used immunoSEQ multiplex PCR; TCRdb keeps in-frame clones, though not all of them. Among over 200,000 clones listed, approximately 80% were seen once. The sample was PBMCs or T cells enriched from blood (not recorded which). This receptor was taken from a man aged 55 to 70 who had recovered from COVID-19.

The chain's CDR3 is CASMGGTGGFLAEAFF. The CDR3 bases are TGTGCCAGCATGGGCGGGACAGGGGGCTTTTTAGCTGAAGCTTTCTTT. The chain combines TRBV2 with TRBJ1-1; TRBD1 aligns across 12 bases. Losses at the gene ends were 7 bases for V and 6 bases for J; bases not matched to a gene: 12. The CDR3 is made up of 16 amino acids. CDR1 and CDR2 (germline): SNHLY, FYNNEI.